The next 28 T cell receptor beta chains were all read from a single sample in a study of response to subunit inactivated influenza vaccine. MiXCR, applied by TCRdb to the RT-PCR reads, yields one record per CDR3 protein. Of around 580,000 distinct CDR3 sequences in the sample, around 11% were seen once. The source material was PBMCs from blood, sampled on the day of vaccination. The receptors here all came from a man in his fifties or sixties who received an inactivated influenza vaccine.

The chain is built from TRBV20-1 and TRBJ2-5, with a possible D match to TRBD1 (6 bases). Per the germline V gene, CDR1 is DFQATT and CDR2 is SNEGSKA (reference sequence). Between the trimmed V and J ends, which lost 0 bases and 0 bases, there was a span of 17 bases. CDR3 length equals 17 residues. CDR3 nucleotides: TGCAGTGCTAGAGACTACTACAGGGCCCTCAACCAAGAGACCCAGTACTTC. Translation: CSARDYYRALNQETQYF.

This sequence joins TRBV5-1 and TRBJ2-7; TRBD2 matches 8 bases. This CDR3 has 14 amino acids. Germline V CDR1 and CDR2: SGHRS, YFSETQ. Trimming removed 0 bases from V and 5 bases from J; junction bases left unmatched: 4. The CDR3 loop is CASSLVSGANEQYF. Written as DNA, the CDR3 is TGCGCCAGCAGCTTGGTTAGCGGGGCAAACGAGCAGTACTTC.

This clonotype was seen a few times. The chain carries TRBV5-1 and TRBJ1-6, with 10 bases matching TRBD1. CDR1 is SGHRS, CDR2 YFSETQ, per germline. The CDR3 extends over 15 amino acids. Unmatched junction bases numbered 0, after V lost 0 bases and J lost 6 bases. The CDR3 DNA is TGCGCCAGCAGCTTGGGGACAGGGGGTAATTCACCCCTCCACTTT. This codes for CASSLGTGGNSPLHF.

The CDR3 spells CSASVFGEWNTIYF. Here the CDR3 DNA reads TGCAGTGCTAGTGTGTTCGGGGAGTGGAACACCATATATTTT. The gene calls are TRBV20-1 and TRBJ1-3; D call uncertain. There are 14 residues in the CDR3. Germline values: CDR1 DFQATT, CDR2 SNEGSKA (reference sequence). The germline V and J ends were trimmed by 3 bases and 7 bases, with 16 bases remaining between them.

This clonotype showed up just a few times. The chain carries TRBV4-3 and TRBJ2-7, with D possibly being TRBD1 (5 bases). The CDR3 runs to 16 residues. Germline V lookup: CDR1 LGHNA, CDR2 YSLEER. V was cut by 0 bases and J by 5 bases, with 17 bases left in between. CDR3 coding DNA: TGCGCCAGCAGCCAAGATACGACCAGGGTTATCCACGAGCAGTACTTC. Protein: CASSQDTTRVIHEQYF.

The gene calls are TRBV4-3 and TRBJ2-7; a possible D gene is TRBD2 (6 bases). CDR3 length: 15 amino acids. The germline gives CDR1 LGHNA, CDR2 YSLEER. The V and J ends lost 1 base and 3 bases respectively, with 13 bases between them. The CDR3 nucleotides are TGCGCCAGCAGCCAAGCCGGGAGCCCTTACTACGAGCAGTACTTC. It encodes CASSQAGSPYYEQYF.

In this sample, this clonotype turned up a few times. The junction departs from the called germline gene at one end, perhaps through a read error. The V call is TRBV10-3, the J call TRBJ2-7, with 7 bases that match TRBD2. The length of the CDR3 is 12 residues. Germline loops: CDR1 ENHRY, CDR2 SYGVKD. CDR3 DNA sequence: TGTGCCATTAGTGGGGGGGGATACGAGCAGTACTTC. It codes for CAISGGGYEQYF.

This rearrangement joins TRBV7-6 to TRBJ2-7, with D possibly TRBD1 on 5 matching bases. Trimming pared 4 bases from V and 4 bases from J, leaving 14 bases between. Germline CDR1 SGHVS, CDR2 FNYEAQ. The CDR3 totals 14 residues. Here the CDR3 DNA reads TGTGCCAGCAGCTCGCAGGGCGGTTTTTACGAGCAGTACTTC. As protein: CASSSQGGFYEQYF.

This clonotype was detected a few times. The genes are TRBV20-1 and TRBJ1-1; possibly TRBD1 for D (6 bases). CDR3 size: 16 residues. Trimming removed 1 base at V and 0 bases at J, with 15 bases between. The germline V gene has CDR1 DFQATT and CDR2 SNEGSKA (reference sequence). The CDR3 reads CSARGAGGRMNTEAFF. The CDR3 coding sequence is TGCAGTGCTAGAGGGGCGGGGGGCCGAATGAACACTGAAGCTTTCTTT.

The table lists this clonotype with many counts. The J gene is TRBJ2-1, the V gene TRBV7-2; no definite D call. CDR3 length: 14 residues. Looked up from germline, CDR1 is SGHTA and CDR2 is FQGNSA. V was pared by 0 bases and J by 6 bases, with 9 bases between. CDR3: CASSLAKLVNEQFF. The DNA of the CDR3 is TGTGCCAGCAGCTTAGCGAAACTCGTCAATGAGCAGTTCTTC.

V and J are TRBV20-1 and TRBJ1-5; D ambiguous. CDR1 is DFQATT and CDR2 is SNEGSKA in the germline V gene (reference sequence). Between the trimmed V and J ends, which lost 4 bases and 4 bases, there was a span of 8 bases. The CDR3 covers 12 residues. CDR3 amino acids: CSAKDGNQPQHF. CDR3 in DNA: TGCAGTGCTAAGGACGGGAATCAGCCCCAGCATTTT.

This clonotype occurred a few times. CDR3 sequence reads: CASSSPRAGGTIEQFF. The CDR3, as DNA: TGTGCCAGCAGTTCCCCCAGGGCGGGAGGTACTATTGAGCAGTTCTTC. V gene TRBV28 combines with J gene TRBJ2-1; the match to TRBD2 covers 8 bases. The CDR3 length is 16 residues. Trimming removed 4 bases from V and 9 bases from J; junction bases left unmatched: 14. Per the germline V gene, CDR1 is MDHEN and CDR2 is SYDVKM.

The J gene is TRBJ2-7, the V gene TRBV15; D remains ambiguous. CDR3 length equals 14 residues. Germline values: CDR1 LNHNV, CDR2 YYDKDF (reference sequence). V lost 0 bases and J lost 7, with 13 bases in between. The CDR3, as DNA: TGTGCCACCAGCAGAGATTTGATGGGATGGGAGCAGTACTTC. Translated, it gives CATSRDLMGWEQYF.

This clonotype has a handful of counts. The chain combines TRBV6-2 or TRBV6-3 with TRBJ2-1, with 8 positions matching TRBD2. Germline lookup yields CDR1 MNHEY and CDR2 SVGEGT. The CDR3 runs 15 residues. Trimming took 6 bases from V and 4 from J; bases not matched to a gene: 8. CDR3 sequence: CASSSAGAGYNEQFF. In nucleotides, the CDR3 is TGTGCCAGCAGCTCAGCGGGAGCGGGGTACAATGAGCAGTTCTTC.

This clonotype was recorded at least ten times. The CDR3 reads CSVRQGAKEQFF. CDR3 nucleotide sequence: TGCAGCGTCCGACAGGGGGCTAAAGAGCAGTTCTTC. The chain joins TRBV29-1 to TRBJ2-1, with 10 nucleotides matching TRBD1. Germline V gene data show CDR1 as SQVTM and CDR2 as ANQGSEA. The CDR3 totals 12 residues. V dropped 6 bases and J dropped 10; count of bases not matched to a gene: 6.

The V and J genes are TRBV5-6 and TRBJ2-3; 8 nucleotides align to TRBD1. The CDR3 runs 17 residues. The trim removed 2 bases at V and 2 bases at J, leaving 10 bases unmatched. Per the germline V gene, CDR1 is SGHDT and CDR2 is YYEEEE. The CDR3 loop reads CASSFGGQGTNTDTQYF. In nucleotides, the CDR3 is TGTGCCAGCAGCTTTGGAGGACAGGGAACAAACACAGATACGCAGTATTTT.

V and J are TRBV30 and TRBJ2-5, with no clear D. Germline CDR1 GTSNPN, CDR2 SVGIG (reference sequence). Trimming shortened V by 2 bases and J by 3 bases, and 10 bases separated the two germline ends. The CDR3 totals 13 residues. The CDR3 reads CAWSPLGKETQYF. The CDR3 bases are TGTGCCTGGAGTCCCTTGGGGAAAGAGACCCAGTACTTC.

The rearrangement links TRBV20-1 to TRBJ2-5; tentatively, D is TRBD2 (5 bases). CDR3 size: 16 residues. The V gene lost 6 bases and the J gene lost 0 bases, with 20 bases spanning the gap. CDR1 is DFQATT and CDR2 is SNEGSKA in the germline V gene (reference sequence). As DNA, the CDR3 is TGCAGTGCCCAGACGGTAGCGTACAGAGACCAAGAGACCCAGTACTTC. It encodes CSAQTVAYRDQETQYF.

This clonotype was seen only a few times. The V gene is TRBV4-2, the J gene TRBJ1-5, with D hard to call. The V end lost 0 bases, the J end lost 1 base, and 10 bases lay between the germline ends. Germline V lookup: CDR1 LGHNA, CDR2 YNFKEQ. This CDR3 comprises 16 residues. The CDR3 here is CASSQDSGRSNQPQHF. The CDR3 DNA reads as TGTGCCAGCAGCCAAGACTCGGGCCGGAGCAATCAGCCCCAGCATTTT.

This clonotype was recorded a few times. V gene TRBV24-1 combines with J gene TRBJ2-1, with D perhaps being TRBD1 or TRBD2 (5 bases each). The CDR3 sequence is 13 residues long. Between the trimmed V and J ends, which lost 2 bases and 10 bases, there was a span of 11 bases. CDR1 KGHDR and CDR2 SFDVKD come from the germline V gene. For the CDR3, the DNA is TGTGCCACCAGTGATTCACGTCGGGGCGAGCAGTTCTTC. It codes for CATSDSRRGEQFF.

In its sample, this clonotype was seen many times. The V gene is TRBV7-2, the J gene TRBJ2-3; TRBD2 matches 9 bases. This CDR3 is 14 amino acids long. V lost 3 bases to trimming and J lost 7 bases; unmatched junction nucleotides: 5. Germline loops: CDR1 SGHTA, CDR2 FQGNSA. CDR3 bases: TGTGCCAGCAGCTTGAAAGGGACTAGCAATACGCAGTATTTT. It is translated as CASSLKGTSNTQYF.

The genes are TRBV12-3 or TRBV12-4 and TRBJ2-3, with a weak D call TRBD2 (8 bases). This CDR3 is 17 amino acids long. V lost 6 bases and J 5 bases, leaving 24 bases between the germline ends. DNA for the CDR3: TGTGCCAGCAGCTCAAAGGGGGCGGGAGGCCCGCAAGATACGCAGTATTTT. Translated: CASSSKGAGGPQDTQYF.

This clonotype was seen only a few times. This chain links TRBV7-2 with TRBJ2-1; D not resolved. Trimming removed 0 bases at V and 10 bases at J, with 7 bases between. From germline, CDR1 is SGHTA and CDR2 FQGNSA. The CDR3 is 12 residues long. The CDR3 sequence is CASSLAWGEQFF. The CDR3 DNA sequence: TGTGCCAGCAGCTTAGCATGGGGAGAGCAGTTCTTC.

This clonotype was observed many times. V and J are TRBV12-3 or TRBV12-4 and TRBJ1-2; D gene unclear. This CDR3 spans 13 amino acids. The germline V and J ends were trimmed by 5 bases and 8 bases, with 15 bases remaining between them. CDR3 sequence: CASSERYSRGYTF. As DNA, the CDR3 is TGTGCCAGCAGTGAAAGGTATTCCCGAGGCTACACCTTC.

This clonotype was observed a few times. The J gene is TRBJ2-1, the V gene TRBV4-2; 14 bases are a match to TRBD2. The CDR3 totals 16 residues. Germline values: CDR1 LGHNA, CDR2 YNFKEQ. V was pared by 4 bases and J by 7 bases, with 6 bases of the junction left unmatched. The chain's CDR3 is CASSRSGTSGGNEQFF. The CDR3 DNA reads as TGTGCCAGCAGCCGTTCCGGGACTAGCGGGGGAAATGAGCAGTTCTTC.

This clonotype was recorded at least ten times. This chain links TRBV4-1 with TRBJ1-5, with TRBD1 as a possible D gene (5 bases). V was pared by 0 bases and J by 4 bases, with 16 bases between. Germline V lookup: CDR1 MGHRA, CDR2 YSYEKL. This CDR3 has 17 amino acids. As DNA, the CDR3 is TGCGCCAGCAGCCAAGACGAGGGACCCCCCGGAAATCAGCCCCAGCATTTT. Protein: CASSQDEGPPGNQPQHF.

This clonotype was counted at least ten times. The chain joins TRBV2 to TRBJ2-1; D possibly matches TRBD1 or TRBD2 (5 bases each). CDR3 size: 13 residues. Trimming removed 6 bases from V and 4 bases from J, with 10 bases in between. Germline V gives CDR1 SNHLY, CDR2 FYNNEI. The CDR3 DNA reads TGTGCCAGCAGGCCGGGACCTTACAATGAGCAGTTCTTC. Translating it yields CASRPGPYNEQFF.

This chain connects TRBV6-5 to TRBJ2-7; D remains unclear. The germline V and J ends were trimmed by 0 bases and 0 bases, with 9 bases remaining between them. The CDR3 is 15 residues long. Germline lookup yields CDR1 MNHEY and CDR2 SVGAGI. The CDR3 bases are TGTGCCAGCAGTTACTCTGGCAGGTTCTCCTACGAGCAGTACTTC. Protein product: CASSYSGRFSYEQYF.